This TCR beta chain was sequenced during a study of blood T cell repertoires in COVID-19. As for the study in general: Nucleic acid was either cDNA or gDNA, and it came from T cells, B-cell-depleted T cells, or PBMCs.

Per the original methods: From reference gene primer amplification, estimates of nucleated cell counts were derived. TCRdb's copy holds only in-frame clones and misses some; the assay was immunoSEQ multiplex PCR. That table is the source of V, J and clone size, and D and trimming were worked out from the DNA. The repertoire includes approximately 300,000 clones, about 82% of them detected once, and 1.5% to 2% sits in the top ten. V lost 2 bases and J lost 6, with 9 bases in between. Germline V gene lookup returns CDR1 SGHTA and CDR2 FQGNSA. The CDR3 has 13 residues. This chain links TRBV7-2 with TRBJ2-3; D is uncertain. The source material was peripheral blood. The clonotype comes from a woman aged 45 to 65 with acute or convalescent COVID-19. In DNA form, the CDR3 reads TGTGCCAGCAGCTTATTGGGCCCGGATACGCAGTATTTT. Translation: CASSLLGPDTQYF.